Below, one TCR beta chain is given with its context. Its cognate antigen is unknown. V gave up 0 bases and J gave up 1 base, with 15 bases separating them. The CDR3 length is 17 residues. The germline CDR1 and CDR2 sequences are MGHRA and YSYEKL. This entry comes from a study of cytomegalovirus exposure and HLA in healthy donors. Study-level information: Drawn from HLA-typed donors, tens of millions of unique TCRs were held in an early data release. Study-wide points: Most observed TCR sequences were rare, whereas some public TCRs were detected in many donors. Highest at DRB1 and lowest at HLA-C, TCR association rates differed among HLA loci in a later analysis. Later analysis identified several of the most significant clusters that appeared linked to common viral pathogens.

With 60 Vbeta and 13 Jbeta primers, the PCR was carried out. TCRdb keeps only in-frame clones here, not all; method: immunoSEQ multiplex PCR. The sample contains around 120,000 clones, approximately 61% of which appear only once. Specimen: PBMCs. This sequence joins TRBV4-1 and TRBJ1-1; D is uncertain. This clonotype was sampled from a man between 25 and 39 years old in good health and CMV-seropositive. In nucleotides, the CDR3 is TGCGCCAGCAGCCAAGATCCCCCGAAGGGAGGGAACACTGAAGCTTTCTTT. This gives the protein CASSQDPPKGGNTEAFF.